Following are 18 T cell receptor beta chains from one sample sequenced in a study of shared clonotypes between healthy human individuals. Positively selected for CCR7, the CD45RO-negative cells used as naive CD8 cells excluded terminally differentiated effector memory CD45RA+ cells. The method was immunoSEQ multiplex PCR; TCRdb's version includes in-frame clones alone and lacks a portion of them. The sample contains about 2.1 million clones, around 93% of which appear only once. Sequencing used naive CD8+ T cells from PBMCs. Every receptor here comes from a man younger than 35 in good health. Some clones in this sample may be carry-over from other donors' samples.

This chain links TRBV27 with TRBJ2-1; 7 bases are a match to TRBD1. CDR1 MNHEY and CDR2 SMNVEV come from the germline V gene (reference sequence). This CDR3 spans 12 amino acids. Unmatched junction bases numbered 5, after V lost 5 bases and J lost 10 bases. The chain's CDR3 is CASSQQGNEQFF. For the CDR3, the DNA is TGTGCCAGCAGTCAACAGGGGAACGAGCAGTTCTTC.

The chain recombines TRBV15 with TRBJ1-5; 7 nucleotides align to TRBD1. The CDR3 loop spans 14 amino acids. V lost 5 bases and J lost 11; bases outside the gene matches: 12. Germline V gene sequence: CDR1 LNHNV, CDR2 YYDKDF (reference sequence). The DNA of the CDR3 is TGTGCCACCAGCCAGGGGGGGAGGCTCCCGGCCCAGCATTTT. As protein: CATSQGGRLPAQHF.

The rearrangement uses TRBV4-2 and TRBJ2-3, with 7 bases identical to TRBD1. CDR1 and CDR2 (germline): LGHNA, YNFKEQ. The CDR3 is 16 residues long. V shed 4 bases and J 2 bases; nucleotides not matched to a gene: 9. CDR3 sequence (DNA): TGTGCCAGCAGCCCGATCCCAGAGGGGGCCACAGATACGCAGTATTTT. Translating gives CASSPIPEGATDTQYF.

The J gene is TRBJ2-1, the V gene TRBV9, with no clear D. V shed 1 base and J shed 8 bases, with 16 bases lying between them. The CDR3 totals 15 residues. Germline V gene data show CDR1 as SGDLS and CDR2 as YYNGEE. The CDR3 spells CASSVNGRFMDEQFF. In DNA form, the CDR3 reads TGTGCCAGCAGCGTAAACGGCAGGTTTATGGATGAGCAGTTCTTC.

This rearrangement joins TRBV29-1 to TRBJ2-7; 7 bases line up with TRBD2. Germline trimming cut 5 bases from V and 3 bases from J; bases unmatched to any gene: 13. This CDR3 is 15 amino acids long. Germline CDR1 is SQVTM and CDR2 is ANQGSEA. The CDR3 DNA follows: TGCAGCGTTCTAGTTTTCTGGGGGGGAAGCTACGAGCAGTACTTC. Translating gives CSVLVFWGGSYEQYF.

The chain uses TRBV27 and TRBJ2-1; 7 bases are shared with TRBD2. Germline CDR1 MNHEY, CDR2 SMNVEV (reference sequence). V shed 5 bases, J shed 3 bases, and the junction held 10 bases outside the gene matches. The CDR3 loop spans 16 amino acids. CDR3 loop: CASSSFEGTNYNEQFF. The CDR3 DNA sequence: TGTGCCAGCAGTAGCTTCGAGGGGACTAACTACAATGAGCAGTTCTTC.

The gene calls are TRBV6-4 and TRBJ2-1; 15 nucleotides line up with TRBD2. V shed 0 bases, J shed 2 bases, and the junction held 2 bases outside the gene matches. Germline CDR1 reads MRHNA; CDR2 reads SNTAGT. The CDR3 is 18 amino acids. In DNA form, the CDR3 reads TGTGCCAGCAGTGACTCGAGGACTAGCGGGAGGGCCTACAATGAGCAGTTCTTC. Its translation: CASSDSRTSGRAYNEQFF.

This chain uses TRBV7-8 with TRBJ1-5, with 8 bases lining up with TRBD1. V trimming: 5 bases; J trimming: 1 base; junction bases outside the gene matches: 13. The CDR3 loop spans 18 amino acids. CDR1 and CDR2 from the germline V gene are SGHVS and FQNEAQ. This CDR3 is CASSPSGTGGGSNQPQHF. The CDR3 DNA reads TGTGCCAGCAGCCCTTCCGGGACAGGAGGAGGGAGCAATCAGCCCCAGCATTTT.

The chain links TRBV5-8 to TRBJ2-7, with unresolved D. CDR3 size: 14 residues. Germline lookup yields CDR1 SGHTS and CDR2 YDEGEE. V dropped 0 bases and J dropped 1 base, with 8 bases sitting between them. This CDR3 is CASSLALNSYEQYF. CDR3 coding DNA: TGTGCCAGCAGCTTGGCTCTAAATTCCTACGAGCAGTACTTC.

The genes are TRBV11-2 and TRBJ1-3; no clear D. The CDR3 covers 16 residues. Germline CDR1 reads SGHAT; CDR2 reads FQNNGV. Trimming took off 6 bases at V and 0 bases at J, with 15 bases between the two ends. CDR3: CASSYSPGVSGNTIYF. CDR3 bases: TGTGCCAGCAGTTATTCCCCGGGCGTCTCTGGAAACACCATATATTTT.

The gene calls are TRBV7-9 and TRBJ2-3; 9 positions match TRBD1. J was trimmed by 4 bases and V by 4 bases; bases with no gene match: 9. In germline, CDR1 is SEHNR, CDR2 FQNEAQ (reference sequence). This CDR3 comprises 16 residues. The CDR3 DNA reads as TGTGCCAGCAGCTCGAACAGGGGGCAAGTCCCAGATACGCAGTATTTT. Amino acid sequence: CASSSNRGQVPDTQYF.

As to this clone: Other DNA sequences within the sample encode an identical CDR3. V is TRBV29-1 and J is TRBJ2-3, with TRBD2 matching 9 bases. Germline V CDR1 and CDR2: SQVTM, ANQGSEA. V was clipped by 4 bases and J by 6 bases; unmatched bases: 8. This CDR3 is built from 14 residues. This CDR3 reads CSVVGGAGGDTQYF. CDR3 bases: TGCAGCGTTGTGGGTGGTGCGGGAGGGGATACGCAGTATTTT.

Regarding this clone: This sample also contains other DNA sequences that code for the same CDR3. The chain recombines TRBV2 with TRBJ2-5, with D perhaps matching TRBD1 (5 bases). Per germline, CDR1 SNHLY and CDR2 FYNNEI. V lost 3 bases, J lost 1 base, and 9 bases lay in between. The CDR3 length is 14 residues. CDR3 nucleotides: TGTGCCAGCAGTGAGGAGACAGCCCAAGAGACCCAGTACTTC. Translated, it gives CASSEETAQETQYF.

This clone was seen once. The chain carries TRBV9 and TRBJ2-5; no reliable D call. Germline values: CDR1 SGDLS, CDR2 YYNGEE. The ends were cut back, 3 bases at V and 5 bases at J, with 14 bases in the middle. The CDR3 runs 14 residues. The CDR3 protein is CASSDGPHGETQYF. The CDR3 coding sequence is TGTGCCAGCAGCGATGGACCCCACGGTGAGACCCAGTACTTC.

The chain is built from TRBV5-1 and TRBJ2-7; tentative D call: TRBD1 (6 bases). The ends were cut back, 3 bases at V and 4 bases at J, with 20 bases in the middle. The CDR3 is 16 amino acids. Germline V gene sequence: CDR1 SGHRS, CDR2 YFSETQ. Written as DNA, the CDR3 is TGCGCCAGCAGCTGGGGCTTAGGGGGAGAAAGATACGAGCAGTACTTC. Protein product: CASSWGLGGERYEQYF.

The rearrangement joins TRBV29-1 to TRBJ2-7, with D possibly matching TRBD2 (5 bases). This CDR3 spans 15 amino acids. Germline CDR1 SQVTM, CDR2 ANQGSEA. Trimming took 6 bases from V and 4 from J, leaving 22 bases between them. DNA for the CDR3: TGCAGCGTGGCCAACCCGGGAACCATCAGATACGAGCAGTACTTC. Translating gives CSVANPGTIRYEQYF.

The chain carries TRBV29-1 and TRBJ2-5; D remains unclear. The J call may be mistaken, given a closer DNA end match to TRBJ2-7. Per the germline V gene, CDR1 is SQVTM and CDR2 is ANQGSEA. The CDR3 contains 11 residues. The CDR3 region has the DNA TGCAGCGTTGTGGAGAGATACGAGCAGTACTTC. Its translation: CSVVERYEQYF.

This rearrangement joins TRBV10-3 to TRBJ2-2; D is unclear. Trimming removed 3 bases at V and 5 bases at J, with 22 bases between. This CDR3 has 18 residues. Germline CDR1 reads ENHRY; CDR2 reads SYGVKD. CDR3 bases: TGTGCCATCAGTGATTTGGTAGCCCCTGTTGTAGGGACCGGGGAGCTGTTTTTT. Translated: CAISDLVAPVVGTGELFF.